These 28 T cell receptor beta chains were all obtained from the same sample, sequenced in a study of identical twins. TCRdb re-called the 5' RACE reads with MiXCR, one entry per CDR3 protein. The sample records more than 1.5 million distinct CDR3 sequences, about 31% being singletons. Source material: cord blood. The receptors derive from a newborn girl in good health.

The rearrangement uses TRBV4-1 and TRBJ2-7; no clear D. V shed 3 bases and J shed 5 bases, with 14 bases lying between them. CDR1 and CDR2 from the germline V gene are MGHRA and YSYEKL. This CDR3 has 14 amino acids. The CDR3 DNA sequence: TGCGCCAGCAGCCAGATAGCAGTTGGCGACGAGCAGTACTTC. Its protein is CASSQIAVGDEQYF.

This clonotype occurred a few times. V and J are TRBV5-1 and TRBJ2-1, with 8 nucleotides matching TRBD1. With V trimmed by 4 bases and J by 4 bases, 10 bases remained unmatched. This CDR3 contains 16 residues. Germline CDR1 and CDR2: SGHRS and YFSETQ. In DNA, the CDR3 is TGCGCCAGCAGCATCCTCCCCCAGGGGGCTTACAATGAGCAGTTCTTC. This sequence encodes CASSILPQGAYNEQFF.

This clonotype was found a few times. V and J are TRBV5-6 and TRBJ2-7, with TRBD1 matching 9 bases. The CDR3 contains 15 residues. The trim removed 3 bases at V and 4 bases at J, leaving 8 bases unmatched. Germline CDR1 and CDR2: SGHDT and YYEEEE. DNA for the CDR3: TGTGCCAGCAGCTGGAGGACAGGGGCCATTTACGAGCAGTACTTC. It yields the protein CASSWRTGAIYEQYF.

The chain is built from TRBV3-1 and TRBJ2-7, with 7 positions matching TRBD2. Germline V CDR1 and CDR2: LGHDT, YNNKEL (reference sequence). The CDR3 is 13 amino acids. Trimming took 5 bases from V and 6 from J; bases not matched to a gene: 7. The CDR3 nucleotides read TGTGCCAGCAGCGGGGACTACGAGGGCGAGCAGTACTTC. The encoded protein is CASSGDYEGEQYF.

The rearrangement links TRBV7-2 to TRBJ1-1, with D unclear. V lost 1 base and J lost 3, with 9 bases in between. CDR3 length: 14 amino acids. CDR1 and CDR2 (germline): SGHTA, FQGNSA. The chain's CDR3 is CASSLGQVYTEAFF. As DNA, the CDR3 is TGTGCCAGCAGCTTAGGCCAGGTTTACACTGAAGCTTTCTTT.

This chain connects TRBV6-5 to TRBJ2-5, with D perhaps assigned TRBD1 or TRBD2 (5 bases each). Looked up from germline, CDR1 is MNHEY and CDR2 is SVGAGI. This CDR3 region has 13 residues. V was pared by 2 bases and J by 11 bases, with 15 bases between. CDR3 nucleotides: TGTGCCAGCAGTTACCGAGTGGGACGCAATCAGTACTTC. Protein sequence: CASSYRVGRNQYF.

J is TRBJ2-1 and V is TRBV2, with TRBD2 matching 10 bases. CDR3 length: 15 amino acids. Germline V gives CDR1 SNHLY, CDR2 FYNNEI. With V trimmed by 3 bases and J by 7 bases, 6 bases remained unmatched. The DNA for the CDR3 is TGTGCCAGCAGTGACTTACTAGCGGGACGTAATGAGCAGTTCTTC. Translating it yields CASSDLLAGRNEQFF.

In its sample, this clonotype was seen a few times. This rearrangement joins TRBV12-3 or TRBV12-4 to TRBJ1-2, with D unclear. Trimming stripped 5 bases from V and 5 bases from J, with 9 bases between. This CDR3 is built from 12 residues. The CDR3 loop reads CASSRYGYGYTF. The CDR3 DNA is TGTGCCAGCAGTCGATACGGATATGGCTACACCTTC.

This clonotype was seen only a few times. This rearrangement joins TRBV9 to TRBJ2-7; D possibly uses TRBD1 or TRBD2 (6 bases each). From germline, CDR1 is SGDLS and CDR2 YYNGEE. This CDR3 has 14 amino acids. Trimming stripped 3 bases from V and 6 bases from J, with 16 bases between. The CDR3: CASSATGDGGEQYF. CDR3 coding DNA: TGTGCCAGCAGCGCGACAGGAGACGGGGGCGAGCAGTACTTC.

Comments on this clonotype: A much larger clone lies one base from this, so it may be a read error. The chain links TRBV29-1 to TRBJ2-1, with D perhaps matching TRBD2 (6 bases). CDR3 length: 14 residues. Germline loops: CDR1 SQVTM, CDR2 ANQGSEA. The CDR3 nucleotides are TGCAGCGTATTGGGGCTAGCGCCCTACAGTGAGCAGTTCTTC. Translated: CSVLGLAPYSEQFF.

V gene TRBV12-3 or TRBV12-4 combines with J gene TRBJ1-2; D remains unclear. Trimming cost V 7 bases and J 0 bases, with 9 bases left between them. The CDR3 has 13 residues. The CDR3 coding sequence is TGTGCCAGCACCCCGGACCCTAACTATGGCTACACCTTC. This codes for CASTPDPNYGYTF.

There are a few counts of this clonotype. The CDR3 protein is CASSEGPTGYSNQPQHF. In DNA, the CDR3 is TGTGCCAGCAGTGAAGGCCCCACAGGGTACAGCAATCAGCCCCAGCATTTT. The rearrangement uses TRBV6-1 and TRBJ1-5; maybe TRBD1 (6 bases). Trimming took off 1 base at V and 1 base at J, with 14 bases between the two ends. This CDR3 has 17 residues. From germline, CDR1 is MNHNS and CDR2 SASEGT.

This chain joins TRBV20-1 and TRBJ2-2; D is ambiguous. The CDR3 runs 12 residues. The V end lost 4 bases, the J end lost 8 bases, and 11 bases lay between the germline ends. CDR1 and CDR2 from the germline V gene are DFQATT and SNEGSKA (reference sequence). The CDR3 reads CSAKILLGELFF. For the CDR3, the DNA is TGCAGTGCTAAAATACTCTTAGGGGAGCTGTTTTTT.

With regard to this clonotype: The junction departs from germline at one end; a sequencing error may be responsible. The rearrangement links TRBV9 to TRBJ2-7, with D maybe TRBD1 (6 bases). Germline loops: CDR1 SGDLS, CDR2 YYNGEE. The CDR3 covers 15 residues. CDR3 protein: CASSVEPTGKYGQYF. The CDR3 DNA is TGTGCCAGCAGCGTAGAACCTACAGGGAAGTACGGGCAGTACTTC.

The chain carries TRBV29-1 and TRBJ2-1; 7 bases align to TRBD2. With V trimmed by 3 bases and J by 3 bases, 11 bases remained unmatched. CDR3 size: 16 residues. The V gene's germline CDR1 is SQVTM and CDR2 ANQGSEA. As DNA, the CDR3 is TGCAGCGTTGATCAAAACCGGGACTACCTCTACAATGAGCAGTTCTTC. Protein product: CSVDQNRDYLYNEQFF.

This clonotype came up a few times. V usage is TRBV20-1 and J usage is TRBJ1-2, with 9 nucleotides matching TRBD1. Losses at the gene ends were 3 bases for V and 4 bases for J; bases not matched to a gene: 3. This CDR3 has 13 residues. The germline CDR1 and CDR2 sequences are DFQATT and SNEGSKA (reference sequence). The CDR3 loop reads CSARGQGSYGYTF. The CDR3 nucleotides are TGCAGTGCTAGGGGACAGGGCAGCTATGGCTACACCTTC.

Ten or more counts support this clonotype. The chain couples TRBV29-1 to TRBJ2-7, with TRBD1 as a possible D gene (6 bases). This CDR3 comprises 13 residues. Germline CDR1 is SQVTM and CDR2 is ANQGSEA. Trimming took 4 bases from V and 4 from J, leaving 14 bases between them. CDR3 sequence reads: CSVAPGARYEQYF. CDR3 bases: TGCAGCGTTGCCCCAGGGGCGAGATACGAGCAGTACTTC.

The rearrangement uses TRBV27 and TRBJ2-1, with TRBD2 as a possible D gene (6 bases). There are 16 residues in the CDR3. From germline, CDR1 is MNHEY and CDR2 SMNVEV (reference sequence). The V end lost 5 bases, the J end lost 0 bases, and 14 bases lay between the germline ends. The CDR3 sequence: CASSPGLFSSYNEQFF. CDR3 DNA sequence: TGTGCCAGCAGTCCGGGACTTTTTAGCTCCTACAATGAGCAGTTCTTC.

Remarks on this clonotype: A read error may produce the germline difference seen at one junction end. The gene calls are TRBV7-2 and TRBJ2-2, with 13 bases lining up with TRBD2. This CDR3 region has 17 residues. The germline V gene has CDR1 SGHTA and CDR2 FQGNSA. The CDR3 bases are TGTGCCGGCAGCTCACTACTAGCGGGAGGGCCTAGCGGGGAGCTGTTTTTT. Amino acids: CAGSSLLAGGPSGELFF.

The V call is TRBV24-1, the J call TRBJ2-1; D perhaps matches TRBD2 (6 bases). TRBJ2-7 explains the end of the DNA better; the J call may be wrong. This CDR3 is built from 16 residues. Germline V gives CDR1 KGHDR, CDR2 SFDVKD. The DNA for the CDR3 is TGTGCCACCAGTGATTTTACCGGGGGACGCTACAATGAGCAGTACTTC. Encoded protein: CATSDFTGGRYNEQYF.

This clonotype was detected ten times or more. The V gene is TRBV12-3 or TRBV12-4, the J gene TRBJ2-7, with TRBD1 matching 9 bases. V gave up 6 bases and J gave up 0 bases; unmatched junction bases: 3. This CDR3 comprises 14 residues. CDR3 nucleotide sequence: TGTGCCAGCAGCTGGGACAGGGCCTCCTACGAGCAGTACTTC. It specifies CASSWDRASYEQYF.

The V call is TRBV7-8, the J call TRBJ2-3; D might be TRBD2 (5 bases). The V end was cut by 5 bases, the J end by 2 bases, with 17 bases between. CDR1 and CDR2 from the germline V gene are SGHVS and FQNEAQ. This CDR3 comprises 16 residues. The CDR3 DNA is TGTGCCAGCAGCCCAGTCGTGGGAGCCTTCACAGATACGCAGTATTTT. Translated, it gives CASSPVVGAFTDTQYF.

The CDR3 is CSARRTRRGEVPGGYTF. The CDR3 DNA follows: TGCAGTGCTAGACGAACGAGACGGGGAGAGGTCCCTGGGGGCTACACCTTC. The genes are TRBV20-1 and TRBJ1-2; D remains unclear. Germline V lookup: CDR1 DFQATT, CDR2 SNEGSKA (reference sequence). V gave up 2 bases and J gave up 8 bases, with 27 bases separating them. CDR3 size: 17 residues.

The chain is built from TRBV30 and TRBJ1-2; the match to TRBD1 covers 8 bases. Germline values: CDR1 GTSNPN, CDR2 SVGIG (reference sequence). This CDR3 spans 14 amino acids. J lost 5 bases, V lost 2 bases, and 7 bases had no gene match. The CDR3 DNA follows: TGTGCCTGGAGTTTCCGGGACAGGCTATATGGCTACACCTTC. Translating gives CAWSFRDRLYGYTF.

The rearrangement uses TRBV20-1 and TRBJ2-2; D is unresolved. V lost 0 bases to trimming and J lost 5 bases, with 10 bases between them. Germline V lookup: CDR1 DFQATT, CDR2 SNEGSKA (reference sequence). The CDR3 contains 14 residues. CDR3 sequence reads: CSARDLAPTGELFF. CDR3 nucleotides: TGCAGTGCTAGAGATTTGGCCCCAACCGGGGAGCTGTTTTTT.

This clonotype appeared many times. This chain joins TRBV7-2 and TRBJ2-1, with 10 bases matching TRBD2. Germline assignment: CDR1 SGHTA and CDR2 FQGNSA. The CDR3 is 15 amino acids. V was clipped by 0 bases and J by 5 bases; unmatched bases: 1. CDR3 DNA: TGTGCCAGCAGCTTAGCTAGCGGGGGGCACAATGAGCAGTTCTTC. It is translated as CASSLASGGHNEQFF.

The J gene is TRBJ2-3, the V gene TRBV3-1, with 8 bases aligning to TRBD2. CDR3 length: 13 residues. V lost 4 bases and J lost 7; bases outside the gene matches: 4. CDR1 and CDR2 from the germline V gene are LGHDT and YNNKEL (reference sequence). The CDR3 reads CASSRGGLHTQYF. In DNA, the CDR3 is TGTGCCAGCAGCCGCGGGGGGCTGCATACGCAGTATTTT.

This clonotype was seen more than once but under ten times. The CDR3: CASSQDQGLAGSSTDTQYF. CDR3 nucleotide sequence: TGTGCCAGCAGCCAAGATCAAGGACTAGCGGGCTCTAGCACAGATACGCAGTATTTT. V gene TRBV3-1 combines with J gene TRBJ2-3; 11 bases agree with TRBD2. Germline V CDR1 and CDR2: LGHDT, YNNKEL (reference sequence). CDR3 length equals 19 residues. V lost 0 bases, J lost 0 bases, and 8 bases stayed unmatched.